This TCR beta chain derives from a study of PD-L1 blockade in urothelial cancer. Looking at the study overall: Males with bladder-origin urothelial cancer made up about 90% of the 29 patients. Analyses were performed on blood at 3 weeks after treatment start (the second dose) and at 6 weeks.

Synthetic analogs of TCR templates were spiked into every PCR. Repertoires were generated with immunoSEQ multiplex PCR, while TCRdb's copy carries only in-frame clones and drops some. This sample has 70,000 or so clones, with approximately 87% found just once. The time point denotes: pretreatment peripheral blood. Peripheral blood mononuclear cells were collected from every patient before and during treatment, yielding between 1 and 8 samples per patient. V dropped 3 bases and J dropped 2 bases, with 11 bases sitting between them. CDR1 is KGHSH, CDR2 LQKENI, per germline. The CDR3 length is 15 residues.

Here the sequenced sample was PBMCs, taken around atezolizumab (anti-PD-L1) treatment. The V call is TRBV18, the J call TRBJ1-3, with a weak D call TRBD1 (5 bases). The origin of this receptor is a man between 65 and 79 years old with urothelial cancer. DNA of the CDR3: TGTGCCAGCTCACCGTCACAGGCTGCTGGAAACACCATATATTTT. As protein: CASSPSQAAGNTIYF.